What follows describes a single T cell receptor beta chain. This sample is drawn from a study of T cells in Graves' hyperthyroidism and ophthalmopathy. Blood from later-ophthalmopathy patients was taken at first hyperthyroidism diagnosis. There were TCR beta CDR3 regions amplified from RNA transcripts. TCR CDR3 regions were first amplified by RT-PCR with HTBI primers. In TCRdb, the multiplex PCR reads were re-called with MiXCR into one record per CDR3 protein. This sample has under 450,000 distinct CDR3 sequences, with roughly 12% found just once. CDR3 length equals 15 residues. Germline V gene data show CDR1 as KGHSH and CDR2 as LQKENI. The V end was cut by 2 bases, the J end by 8 bases, with 18 bases between.

The receptor's source is a man younger than 40 with Graves' hyperthyroidism that later progressed to Graves' ophthalmopathy. Specimen: blood. V gene TRBV18 combines with J gene TRBJ1-2, with a possible D match to TRBD1 (6 bases). The CDR3: CASSPDRRGAPGYTF. The CDR3 region has the DNA TGTGCCAGCTCACCAGATCGTAGGGGGGCCCCAGGCTACACCTTC.